This T cell receptor (beta chain) was sequenced in a study of T cell responses to AZD1222 COVID-19 vaccine. Study-level findings and limits: Only after the peak T cell response were repertoires sampled.

With regard to this clone: Its target is unknown.

V was clipped by 1 base and J by 0 bases, with 7 bases between them. Germline V gives CDR1 LGHNA, CDR2 YSLEER. CDR3 length: 15 amino acids. Data came from immunoSEQ multiplex PCR; TCRdb stores just in-frame clones and leaves some out. The data show tens of thousands of clones, with around 92% seen just once and approximately 5.2% held by the top ten. Specimen: peripheral blood, collected on day 0 of AZD1222 vaccination. This chain links TRBV4-3 with TRBJ1-3; D gene ambiguous. The receptor comes from an adult in good health. CDR3 in DNA: TGCGCCAGCAGCCAAGTCTGGAACTCTGGAAACACCATATATTTT. It codes for CASSQVWNSGNTIYF.